The clone carrying this T cell receptor beta chain was observed a few times. The data were taken from a study of T cells in tumors after PD-1 blockade. Study as a whole: Some patients also took daily vismodegib 150 mg during anti-PD-1 treatment.

The repertoire was sequenced with immunoSEQ multiplex PCR; TCRdb's copy has only in-frame clones and lacks some. Among about 25,000 clones, 70% to 85% were seen once, and the ten largest hold roughly 12%. Germline V gene sequence: CDR1 PRHDT, CDR2 FYEKMQ (reference sequence). This CDR3 contains 20 residues. The ends lost 5 bases at V and 4 bases at J; junction bases unmatched: 16. The material sequenced was PBMCs, taken after anti-PD-1 treatment. The gene calls are TRBV13 and TRBJ2-3; 15 positions agree with TRBD2. This TCR derives from a human donor with basal cell carcinoma. In DNA, the CDR3 is TGTGCCAGCAGCCGCCCCAGGACTAGCGGGGGGGCGGGGCTGGCAGATACGCAGTATTTT. Its protein product is CASSRPRTSGGAGLADTQYF.